This TCR beta chain was sequenced for a study of T cell changes during pregnancy in multiple sclerosis. The assay was immunoSEQ multiplex PCR, and TCRdb's table has in-frame clones only and misses some. Of about 39,000 clones in the sample, 94% were seen once. Source: CD4+ T cells from peripheral blood mononuclear cells, taken after pregnancy. The receptor was isolated from a female donor with multiple sclerosis, enrolled in a pregnancy study.

The CDR3 sequence: CASSVAAGRGTDTQYF. For the CDR3, the DNA is TGTGCCAGCAGCGTAGCCGCAGGGAGGGGCACAGATACGCAGTATTTT. V is TRBV9 and J is TRBJ2-3; 7 bases are shared with TRBD2. This CDR3 is built from 16 residues. Germline CDR1 is SGDLS and CDR2 is YYNGEE. V trimming: 0 bases; J trimming: 1 base; junction bases outside the gene matches: 5.